This T cell receptor (beta chain) emerged from a study of T cell responses to AZD1222 COVID-19 vaccine. Some clones are missing from TCRdb's copy, which holds only in-frame ones; the method was immunoSEQ multiplex PCR. The data contain roughly 75,000 clones, around 90% of them singletons. Remarks on this clone: The antigen remains undetermined.

Overall study results and limits: Spike-wide vaccine-associated CD4 TCRs dominated at 160-218 and 743-854.

The clonotype comes from an adult who received the AZD1222 COVID-19 vaccine. Sequencing was performed on peripheral blood, taken 28 days after the second AZD1222 dose.

CDR3 loop: CASSLGQGGEQYF. CDR3 nucleotide sequence: TGTGCCAGCAGCTTGGGTCAGGGAGGGGAGCAGTACTTC. This chain connects TRBV5-5 to TRBJ2-7, with 7 bases aligning to TRBD2. CDR1 is SGHKS and CDR2 is YYEKEE in the germline V gene (reference sequence). J gave up 7 bases and V 0 bases, and 4 bases lay outside the gene matches. The length of the CDR3 is 13 residues.